One sample yielded the 18 T cell receptor beta chains listed below, sequenced in a study of early T cells in non-severe SARS-CoV-2 infection. From the 5' RACE reads, TCRdb called clonotypes with MiXCR, one entry per CDR3 protein. The sample includes 75,000 to 100,000 distinct CDR3 sequences, roughly 17% seen only once; the top ten take over 1%. Source material: whole blood. The receptors originated from an adult who was a healthcare worker with PCR-confirmed SARS-CoV-2 infection or an uninfected control (not recorded which).

As for this clonotype: It may be a read error: a sequence one base away is much more abundant. This chain uses TRBV24-1 with TRBJ2-5; tentative D call: TRBD2 (5 bases). This CDR3 is built from 16 residues. The germline V gene encodes CDR1 KGHDR and CDR2 SFDVKD. The CDR3 region is CVTSDPPAVAGETQYF. CDR3 bases: TGTGTCACCAGTGACCCTCCGGCGGTTGCGGGAGAGACCCAGTACTTC.

This clonotype has only a few counts. CDR3 nucleotides: TGCAGTGCTAGAATGGGAGGTAACACCGGGGAGCTGTTTTTT. Encoded protein: CSARMGGNTGELFF. The chain combines TRBV20-1 with TRBJ2-2; tentative D call: TRBD2 (6 bases). The CDR3 extends over 14 amino acids. Trimming removed 2 bases at V and 2 bases at J, with 9 bases between. CDR1 and CDR2 from the germline V gene are DFQATT and SNEGSKA (reference sequence).

This chain uses TRBV21-1 with TRBJ2-3; TRBD1 reflects the table's D call only, with no check against the DNA. TRBV21-1 is a recognized pseudogene. The CDR3 extends over 10 amino acids. This CDR3 is CAGGGSSQYF. As DNA, the CDR3 is TGTGCCGGGGGGGGCTCTTCGCAGTATTTT.

The CDR3 DNA reads as TGTGCTAGTAGCGGGGACTCCTACGAGCAGTACTTC. It translates to CASSGDSYEQYF. J is TRBJ2-7 and V is TRBV12-5, with 7 bases lining up with TRBD2. This CDR3 contains 12 residues. Germline V gene data show CDR1 as LGHNT and CDR2 as FRNRAP. The trim removed 8 bases at V and 0 bases at J, leaving 1 base unmatched.

This clonotype showed up many times. The chain joins TRBV3-1 to TRBJ2-1; 7 nucleotides line up with TRBD1. The CDR3 runs to 15 residues. The V gene's germline CDR1 is LGHDT and CDR2 YNNKEL (reference sequence). Trimming at V came to 1 base and at J to 7 bases, leaving 7 bases not matched to a gene. Here the CDR3 reads CASSQVPGQRNEQFF. CDR3 sequence (DNA): TGTGCCAGCAGCCAAGTCCCGGGACAGAGGAATGAGCAGTTCTTC.

V and J are TRBV11-2 and TRBJ2-1; no clear D gene. Trimming took off 7 bases at V and 4 bases at J, with 14 bases between the two ends. Germline V CDR1 and CDR2: SGHAT, FQNNGV. The CDR3 length is 14 residues. CDR3 residues: CASTPIGIYNEQFF. CDR3 DNA sequence: TGTGCCAGCACCCCCATCGGAATATACAATGAGCAGTTCTTC.

The genes are TRBV20-1 and TRBJ1-2, with D tentatively TRBD1 (6 bases). The CDR3 has 14 residues. Germline V gene sequence: CDR1 DFQATT, CDR2 SNEGSKA (reference sequence). Trimming took off 6 bases at V and 7 bases at J, with 21 bases between the two ends. CDR3 in amino acids: CSAPWGGEMSGYTF. Here the CDR3 DNA reads TGCAGTGCCCCCTGGGGGGGCGAAATGAGTGGCTACACCTTC.

In this sample, this clonotype turned up a few times. This chain uses TRBV7-6 with TRBJ1-4; D is perhaps TRBD1 (5 bases). Germline-derived CDR1 and CDR2 are SGHVS and FNYEAQ. The germline V and J ends were trimmed by 2 bases and 7 bases, with 17 bases remaining between them. This CDR3 is built from 16 residues. CDR3 DNA: TGTGCCAGCAGCTTACCGTCAGGGCTTGAGGGTGAAAAACTGTTTTTT. Its protein is CASSLPSGLEGEKLFF.

The V gene is TRBV18, the J gene TRBJ2-5; no clear D. V was clipped by 4 bases and J by 7 bases, with 16 bases between them. CDR3 length: 14 residues. Germline assignment: CDR1 KGHSH and CDR2 LQKENI. CDR3 sequence (DNA): TGTGCCAGCTCACTAGGGCCCTCCGGCGGGACCCAGTACTTC. Amino acid sequence: CASSLGPSGGTQYF.

V and J are TRBV29-1 and TRBJ2-7, with D perhaps being TRBD1 or TRBD2 (6 bases each). V was pared by 4 bases and J by 6 bases, with 10 bases between. The CDR3 sequence is 11 residues long. Germline lookup yields CDR1 SQVTM and CDR2 ANQGSEA. DNA for the CDR3: TGCAGCGTTGGAAAGGGGGGCGAGCAGTACTTC. As protein: CSVGKGGEQYF.

The J gene is TRBJ2-6, the V gene TRBV6-1; D not certain. The V gene's germline CDR1 is MNHNS and CDR2 SASEGT. Trimming stripped 3 bases from V and 2 bases from J, with 8 bases between. The CDR3 extends over 15 amino acids. CDR3 residues: CASSDMSAGANVLTF. The CDR3 DNA reads as TGTGCCAGCAGTGATATGTCCGCTGGGGCCAACGTCCTGACTTTC.

The V call is TRBV5-5, the J call TRBJ2-7; D is ambiguous. This CDR3 region has 13 residues. The germline V gene has CDR1 SGHKS and CDR2 YYEKEE (reference sequence). Trimming stripped 3 bases from V and 2 bases from J, with 9 bases between. The CDR3 DNA follows: TGTGCCAGCAGCTCCCCTATTACCTACGAGCAGTACTTC. Its translation: CASSSPITYEQYF.

The genes are TRBV20-1 and TRBJ2-2, with TRBD2 matching 8 bases. The V segment lost 0 bases and the J segment 7 bases; nucleotides outside the gene matches: 10. Germline loops: CDR1 DFQATT, CDR2 SNEGSKA (reference sequence). The CDR3 runs to 16 residues. The CDR3 sequence: CSARDQRAGESGELFF. The CDR3 nucleotides read TGCAGTGCTAGAGATCAGCGAGCGGGGGAGAGCGGGGAGCTGTTTTTT.

This clonotype has just a few counts. J is TRBJ2-5 and V is TRBV27; TRBD2 is a possible D gene (5 bases). Germline CDR1 MNHEY, CDR2 SMNVEV (reference sequence). This CDR3 comprises 14 residues. V lost 3 bases and J lost 7, with 15 bases in between. CDR3: CASSFSRGRGTQYF. In nucleotides, the CDR3 is TGTGCCAGCAGTTTTTCCCGGGGAAGAGGGACCCAGTACTTC.

This clonotype was counted at least ten times. The chain recombines TRBV29-1 with TRBJ1-2; D not resolved. The length of the CDR3 is 11 residues. Germline V lookup: CDR1 SQVTM, CDR2 ANQGSEA. The CDR3 bases are TGCACCGTGAGGGTGGGCTATGGCTACACCTTC. Encoded protein: CTVRVGYGYTF. The entire variable domain, with the rest obtained from reference TRBV29-1 and TRBJ1-2, is as follows: SAVISQKPSRDICQRGTSLTIQCQVDSQVTMMFWYRQQPGQSLTLIATANQGSEATYESGFVIDKFPISRPNLTFSTLTVSNMSPEDSSIYLCTVRVGYGYTFGSGTRLTVV.

This clonotype has only a few counts. V usage is TRBV29-1 and J usage is TRBJ2-1, with TRBD2 matching 7 bases. The V gene's germline CDR1 is SQVTM and CDR2 ANQGSEA. This CDR3 has 17 amino acids. The trim removed 2 bases at V and 2 bases at J, leaving 12 bases unmatched. The CDR3 sequence is CSVERPSGEGPYNEQFF. CDR3 bases: TGCAGCGTTGAACGTCCCAGCGGGGAGGGACCCTACAATGAGCAGTTCTTC.

The V and J genes are TRBV9 and TRBJ2-5; 9 nucleotides match TRBD2. CDR3 length equals 17 residues. J was trimmed by 0 bases and V by 4 bases; bases with no gene match: 10. Germline assignment: CDR1 SGDLS and CDR2 YYNGEE. This CDR3 reads CASSFKYSGSYQETQYF. CDR3 bases: TGTGCCAGCAGCTTTAAATATAGCGGGAGTTACCAAGAGACCCAGTACTTC.

This clonotype was seen a few times. V is TRBV10-2 and J is TRBJ2-5; 7 bases align to TRBD2. The CDR3 totals 16 residues. J was trimmed by 4 bases and V by 2 bases; bases with no gene match: 10. CDR1 and CDR2 (germline): WSHSY, SAAADI. CDR3 nucleotide sequence: TGCGCCAGCAGTGAGGAACCGGGACTACTCCGAGAGACCCAGTACTTC. Residues: CASSEEPGLLRETQYF.